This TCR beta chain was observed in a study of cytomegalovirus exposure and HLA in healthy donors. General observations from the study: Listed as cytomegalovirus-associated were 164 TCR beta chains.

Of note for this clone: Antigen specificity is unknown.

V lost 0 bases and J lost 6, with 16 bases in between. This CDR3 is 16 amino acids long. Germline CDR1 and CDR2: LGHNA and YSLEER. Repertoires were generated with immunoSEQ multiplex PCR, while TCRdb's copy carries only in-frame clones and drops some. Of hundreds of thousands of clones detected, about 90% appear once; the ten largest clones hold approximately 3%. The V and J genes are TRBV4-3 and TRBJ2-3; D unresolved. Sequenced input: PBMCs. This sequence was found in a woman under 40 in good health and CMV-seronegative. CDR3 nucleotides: TGCGCCAGCAGCCAAGAAGGCAACCAGCCCAGTGATACGCAGTATTTT. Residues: CASSQEGNQPSDTQYF.